This T cell receptor (beta chain) was obtained from a study of human T cells and chemical hapten exposure. In the study overall: Small volume differences among pooled libraries mainly caused per-sample TCR yield variation. Study-level points and caveats: Versus controls, expanded TCRs had significantly more large CDR3 similarity clusters. With DPC sensitization, TCRs exceeding 1 in 1000 frequency showed no change.

The CDR3 consists of 15 residues. With 3 bases removed from V and 0 bases from J, the gap between germline ends came to 9 bases. The germline CDR1 and CDR2 sequences are MDHEN and SYDVKM. Study processing details: From roughly 23,000 to 700,000 TCRs were found per sample, with a median of about 96,000. TCRdb reprocessed the RACE reads via MiXCR and lists one record per CDR3 protein. The authors' filters were not applied to this entry. The sample has about 99,000 distinct CDR3 sequences; 9.5% to 15% are singletons. Details on this clonotype: Its cognate antigen is unknown.

As to time point: patch test 1, 2 weeks after DPC sensitization. Documented treatment: therapeutic diphenylcyclopropenone sensitization with weekly scalp DPC. The gene calls are TRBV28 and TRBJ1-3; no reliable D call. The sequence derives from a woman aged 40 to 50 with alopecia areata. Some clones in this sample may be carry-over from other donors' samples. Sequences were derived from whole blood, sampled in connection with sensitization to the hapten diphenylcyclopropenone (DPC). The CDR3 is CASSFGQPSGNTIYF. CDR3 nucleotides: TGTGCCAGCAGTTTTGGGCAGCCCTCTGGAAACACCATATATTTT.